The rows below give T cell receptor beta chains drawn from one sample of a study of blood T cell repertoires in COVID-19. TCRdb's table, derived via immunoSEQ multiplex PCR, lists solely in-frame clones and lacks some. Of approximately 67,000 clones in the sample, around 88% were seen once. Sequenced sample: peripheral blood. The source is a woman of 80 years or more with acute or convalescent COVID-19. Both conserved end residues are part of each CDR3. The order of the fields is J gene, V gene, CDR3 protein.

J gene: TRBJ2-1
V gene: TRBV2
CDR3 protein: CAITKGGGTEEFF

J gene: TRBJ2-1
V gene: TRBV7-3
CDR3 protein: CASSTWGAGGSGTQFF

J gene: TRBJ2-3
V gene: TRBV28
CDR3 protein: CASSPPLGAGGATDTQYF

J gene: TRBJ1-1
V gene: TRBV28
CDR3 protein: CASSLRVSMNTEAFF

J gene: TRBJ2-3
V gene: TRBV3-1/TRBV3-2
CDR3 protein: CASSPGQTSTDTQYF

J gene: TRBJ2-5
V gene: TRBV5-6
CDR3 protein: CASSPTSEETQYF

J gene: TRBJ1-6
V gene: TRBV5-1
CDR3 protein: CASSLAGTGGGSPLHF

J gene: TRBJ2-3
V gene: TRBV11-1
CDR3 protein: CASSLGTSTDTQYF

J gene: TRBJ1-6
V gene: TRBV4-1
CDR3 protein: CASSLRQAFYNSPLHF

J gene: TRBJ2-7
V gene: TRBV2
CDR3 protein: CASRDRASEQYF

J gene: TRBJ2-1
V gene: TRBV3-1/TRBV3-2
CDR3 protein: CASSHRQGYGYNEQFF

J gene: TRBJ2-1
V gene: TRBV6-4
CDR3 protein: CASSDWDRGRREQFF

J gene: TRBJ2-1
V gene: TRBV29-1
CDR3 protein: CSVESLYNEQFF

J gene: TRBJ2-7
V gene: TRBV7-2
CDR3 protein: CASRSTGGGYEQYF

J gene: TRBJ1-1
V gene: TRBV7-8
CDR3 protein: CASSLAGDTEAFF

J gene: TRBJ1-1
V gene: TRBV6-6
CDR3 protein: CASSSNTEAFF

J gene: TRBJ1-6
V gene: TRBV6-4
CDR3 protein: CASARDGGNSPLHF

J gene: TRBJ1-6
V gene: TRBV5-6
CDR3 protein: CASSLVAIGPLHF

J gene: TRBJ1-2
V gene: TRBV7-6
CDR3 protein: CASSPQADRPSVGYTF

J gene: TRBJ1-1
V gene: TRBV27
CDR3 protein: CASSSNGKNTEAFF

J gene: TRBJ2-1
V gene: TRBV15
CDR3 protein: CATSRGLGGDNEQFF

J gene: TRBJ2-7
V gene: TRBV9
CDR3 protein: CASSVAVAGGYEQYF

J gene: TRBJ2-5
V gene: TRBV6-6
CDR3 protein: CASSYPAGASVETQYF

J gene: TRBJ2-1
V gene: TRBV24-1
CDR3 protein: CATSGNRGQDEQFF

J gene: TRBJ1-5
V gene: TRBV28
CDR3 protein: CASTLRDRGRGTQHF

J gene: TRBJ1-2
V gene: TRBV6-5
CDR3 protein: CASSRPAVGDGYTF

J gene: TRBJ1-3
V gene: TRBV6-5
CDR3 protein: CASSPLGGSIYF

J gene: TRBJ1-4
V gene: TRBV28
CDR3 protein: CASNGQKKPEGKLFF

J gene: TRBJ1-3
V gene: TRBV18
CDR3 protein: CASSPVPGRPGNTIYF

J gene: TRBJ1-2
V gene: TRBV5-1
CDR3 protein: CASSSGEEGANYGYTF

J gene: TRBJ2-5
V gene: TRBV4-1
CDR3 protein: CASSQGISGGEETQYF

J gene: TRBJ1-1
V gene: TRBV11-2
CDR3 protein: CASSMLPGEGNTEAFF